Shown below are 14 T cell receptor beta chains from a single sample sequenced in a study of OX40 agonist ivuxolimab in advanced cancers. This table comes from immunoSEQ multiplex PCR, and its TCRdb copy is limited to in-frame clones, with some not included. The sample includes tens of thousands of clones, roughly 87% seen only once; the top ten take 0.32%. The sample in question was CD4+ or CD8+ T cells sorted from blood, obtained in a trial of the OX40 agonist ivuxolimab. These receptor sequences come from an adult with an advanced solid tumor such as melanoma, head and neck, liver or kidney cancer.

This chain links TRBV9 with TRBJ1-4, with D maybe TRBD1 (5 bases). Germline assignment: CDR1 SGDLS and CDR2 YYNGEE. CDR3 length equals 15 residues. The V end lost 3 bases, the J end lost 1 base, and 10 bases lay between the germline ends. CDR3 sequence (DNA): TGTGCCAGCAGCGCCCAGGGTCGAACTAATGAAAAACTGTTTTTT. Amino acid sequence: CASSAQGRTNEKLFF.

This chain uses TRBV18 with TRBJ1-5; D is perhaps TRBD1 (6 bases). Germline loops: CDR1 KGHSH, CDR2 LQKENI. Trimming took 3 bases from V and 3 from J, leaving 12 bases between them. The CDR3 is 15 amino acids. The CDR3 loop reads CASSPSGTPNQPQHF. The DNA of the CDR3 is TGTGCCAGCTCACCCTCCGGGACACCCAATCAGCCCCAGCATTTT.

This clone has a handful of counts. V gene TRBV6-1 combines with J gene TRBJ1-3; TRBD1 matches at 10 bases. The CDR3 has 17 amino acids. The germline V gene encodes CDR1 MNHNS and CDR2 SASEGT. Trimming at V came to 4 bases and at J to 0 bases, leaving 6 bases not matched to a gene. The CDR3 reads CASSGQGAILSGNTIYF. The CDR3 region has the DNA TGTGCCAGCAGTGGACAGGGGGCGATACTCTCTGGAAACACCATATATTTT.

V and J are TRBV9 and TRBJ1-6, with unresolved D. The germline V gene has CDR1 SGDLS and CDR2 YYNGEE. V was cut by 3 bases and J by 7 bases, with 17 bases left in between. CDR3 length: 16 residues. The CDR3 loop reads CASSASVSVVNSPLHF. The DNA for the CDR3 is TGTGCCAGCAGCGCCTCGGTTTCCGTTGTGAATTCACCCCTCCACTTT.

V gene TRBV9 combines with J gene TRBJ1-5, with 9 bases lining up with TRBD1. J gave up 7 bases and V 2 bases, and 7 bases lay outside the gene matches. The germline V gene has CDR1 SGDLS and CDR2 YYNGEE. The CDR3 is 15 residues long. CDR3 in DNA: TGTGCCAGCAGCGTTGGGGACAGGGAGGCCCAGCCCCAGCATTTT. This encodes CASSVGDREAQPQHF.

The V call is TRBV2, the J call TRBJ2-2; 7 positions agree with TRBD1. J lost 6 bases, V lost 7 bases, and 8 bases had no gene match. CDR3 length equals 14 residues. Germline V gene sequence: CDR1 SNHLY, CDR2 FYNNEI. As DNA, the CDR3 is TGTGCCAGCAAGACAGGGACGGGCCCCGGGGAGCTGTTTTTT. Its translation is CASKTGTGPGELFF.

J is TRBJ1-6 and V is TRBV5-4; D is undetermined. The germline V gene encodes CDR1 SGHNT and CDR2 YYREEE (reference sequence). CDR3 size: 12 residues. The V gene lost 4 bases and the J gene lost 13 bases, with 12 bases spanning the gap. As DNA, the CDR3 is TGTGCCAGCAGCCCGGACGGCAGGCCCCTCCACTTT. Protein sequence: CASSPDGRPLHF.

The rearrangement links TRBV7-2 to TRBJ2-3, with unresolved D. The CDR3 consists of 15 residues. Trimming stripped 5 bases from V and 3 bases from J, with 15 bases between. Germline V gene data show CDR1 as SGHTA and CDR2 as FQGNSA. For the CDR3, the DNA is TGTGCCAGCAGCGCCCACGGAGATAAGACAGATACGCAGTATTTT. Residues: CASSAHGDKTDTQYF.

V gene TRBV2 combines with J gene TRBJ2-1; D call uncertain. Germline V gene data show CDR1 as SNHLY and CDR2 as FYNNEI. The CDR3 is made up of 12 amino acids. Trimming cost V 3 bases and J 5 bases, with 5 bases left between them. This CDR3 is CASSDENNEQFF. CDR3 coding DNA: TGTGCCAGCAGTGATGAGAACAATGAGCAGTTCTTC. Supplemented by reference TRBV2 and TRBJ2-1, the full variable domain reads EPEVTQTPSHQVTQMGQEVILRCVPISNHLYFYWYRQILGQKVEFLVSFYNNEISEKSEIFDDQFSVERPDGSNFTLKIRSTKLEDSAMYFCASSDENNEQFFGPGTRLTVL.

The chain has TRBV5-1 and TRBJ2-3; 8 nucleotides agree with TRBD2. V dropped 5 bases and J dropped 2; count of bases not matched to a gene: 7. Germline V gene data show CDR1 as SGHRS and CDR2 as YFSETQ. This CDR3 contains 15 residues. The chain's CDR3 is CASSWGGGTTDTQYF. The CDR3 nucleotides are TGCGCCAGCAGTTGGGGCGGGGGGACCACAGATACGCAGTATTTT.

The V gene is TRBV19, the J gene TRBJ2-5; possibly TRBD1 or TRBD2 for D (5 bases each). Germline V gives CDR1 LNHDA, CDR2 SQIVND (reference sequence). This CDR3 is 18 amino acids long. The V end was cut by 5 bases, the J end by 4 bases, with 26 bases between. DNA for the CDR3: TGTGCCAGTAGTGGGTGGGGGAAAAGTCAAGGCCTCCGAGAGACCCAGTACTTC. It encodes CASSGWGKSQGLRETQYF.

V is TRBV27 and J is TRBJ1-6; the D is unclear. The CDR3 loop spans 14 amino acids. CDR1 MNHEY and CDR2 SMNVEV come from the germline V gene (reference sequence). Between the trimmed V and J ends, which lost 10 bases and 7 bases, there was a span of 17 bases. CDR3 nucleotide sequence: TGTGCCACCAGAAGAACAGCCGAGAATTCACCCCTCCACTTT. Its protein is CATRRTAENSPLHF.

The CDR3 bases are TGCGCCAGCAGCGTCGGACAGGGACAAATGTCCGGGGAGCTGTTTTTT. This sequence encodes CASSVGQGQMSGELFF. The rearrangement links TRBV5-1 to TRBJ2-2; 8 bases fit TRBD1. This CDR3 comprises 16 residues. The trim removed 4 bases at V and 6 bases at J, leaving 11 bases unmatched. CDR1 is SGHRS and CDR2 is YFSETQ in the germline V gene. The full variable domain, with the rest looked up from reference TRBV5-1 and TRBJ2-2, is KAGVTQTPRYLIKTRGQQVTLSCSPISGHRSVSWYQQTPGQGLQFLFEYFSETQRNKGNFPGRFSGRQFSNSRSEMNVSTLELGDSALYLCASSVGQGQMSGELFFGEGSRLTVL.

This rearrangement joins TRBV7-8 to TRBJ2-3; 8 positions agree with TRBD1. CDR3 length: 15 amino acids. The V segment lost 3 bases and the J segment 5 bases; nucleotides outside the gene matches: 7. CDR1 and CDR2 from the germline V gene are SGHVS and FQNEAQ. The CDR3 region is CASSFGQGRKDTQYF. In DNA form, the CDR3 reads TGTGCCAGCAGCTTCGGACAGGGAAGAAAAGATACGCAGTATTTT.